Below, 22 T cell receptor beta chains from the same sample are listed, as sequenced in a study of blood T cells in healthy people across ages. The second PCR ran about 6 to 11 cycles with a sample-barcoded 5' primer and J-beta primers. Using its own MiXCR run on the 5' RACE reads, TCRdb lists one record per CDR3 protein. The table lists 550,000 to 800,000 distinct CDR3 sequences, approximately 21% of them singletons. The sequenced material came from blood. All receptors come from a man between 65 and 85 years old in good health.

V and J are TRBV6-5 and TRBJ1-1; D call uncertain. Between the trimmed V and J ends, which lost 1 base and 1 base, there was a span of 4 bases. The germline V gene encodes CDR1 MNHEY and CDR2 SVGAGI. The CDR3 consists of 13 residues. CDR3 in amino acids: CASSYWQNTEAFF. The CDR3 bases are TGTGCCAGCAGTTACTGGCAGAACACTGAAGCTTTCTTT.

The genes are TRBV12-3 or TRBV12-4 and TRBJ1-2; tentative D call: TRBD1 (6 bases). CDR3 size: 15 residues. The germline V and J ends were trimmed by 2 bases and 0 bases, with 10 bases remaining between them. The CDR3 spells CASSLSGGANYGYTF. The CDR3 bases are TGTGCCAGCAGTTTATCGGGGGGCGCTAACTATGGCTACACCTTC.

The rearrangement uses TRBV25-1 and TRBJ2-1; 8 bases are a match to TRBD1. The CDR3 runs to 14 residues. Germline loops: CDR1 MGHDK, CDR2 SYGVNS. With V trimmed by 1 base and J by 6 bases, 2 bases remained unmatched. CDR3 residues: CASSESGQVNEQFF. CDR3 bases: TGTGCCAGCAGTGAATCGGGACAGGTCAATGAGCAGTTCTTC.

The rearrangement links TRBV20-1 to TRBJ2-5; 8 bases are shared with TRBD2. CDR3 size: 15 residues. In germline, CDR1 is DFQATT, CDR2 SNEGSKA (reference sequence). The V segment lost 5 bases and the J segment 1 base; nucleotides outside the gene matches: 9. CDR3 DNA: TGCAGTGCTCCGGCGGGGGGACAACCCCAAGAGACCCAGTACTTC. This codes for CSAPAGGQPQETQYF.

This sequence joins TRBV20-1 and TRBJ2-5, with 9 bases matching TRBD1. The closer fit of TRBJ2-1 to the DNA end suggests the J call may be wrong. CDR3 size: 15 residues. Germline V lookup: CDR1 DFQATT, CDR2 SNEGSKA (reference sequence). The CDR3 DNA is TGCAGTGCCGAAAGCCGGACAGGGGTGGTGGATGAGCAGTTCTTC. Translated: CSAESRTGVVDEQFF.

The chain links TRBV5-1 to TRBJ2-1; 7 bases are shared with TRBD2. The CDR3 length is 12 residues. Germline V gene sequence: CDR1 SGHRS, CDR2 YFSETQ. The V gene end was trimmed by 0 bases and the J gene end by 12 bases; junction bases not matched to a gene: 3. In nucleotides, the CDR3 is TGCGCCAGCAGCTTGGCTAGCGGACGGCAGTTCTTC. Encoded protein: CASSLASGRQFF.

Only a few counts were recorded for this clonotype. This chain connects TRBV7-2 to TRBJ2-7; 11 nucleotides line up with TRBD2. Germline CDR1 is SGHTA and CDR2 is FQGNSA. With V trimmed by 1 base and J by 2 bases, 4 bases remained unmatched. The CDR3 runs 16 residues. In DNA form, the CDR3 reads TGTGCCAGCAGCTTAGAGGGGACTAGCGGCACCTACGAGCAGTACTTC. Translated: CASSLEGTSGTYEQYF.

The V call is TRBV20-1, the J call TRBJ2-5; 7 bases map to TRBD2. The CDR3 consists of 13 residues. In germline, CDR1 is DFQATT, CDR2 SNEGSKA (reference sequence). Losses at the gene ends were 4 bases for V and 1 base for J; bases not matched to a gene: 3. CDR3 bases: TGCAGTGCTATTAGCGGGCCCCAAGAGACCCAGTACTTC. This encodes CSAISGPQETQYF.

The V and J genes are TRBV2 and TRBJ1-1; D might be TRBD1 (6 bases). CDR3 length: 14 amino acids. V lost 6 bases to trimming and J lost 8 bases, with 19 bases between them. Germline V gives CDR1 SNHLY, CDR2 FYNNEI. DNA of the CDR3: TGTGCCAGCAGGACAGGCCCCCTAGGTTTAGAAGCTTTCTTT. Its translation is CASRTGPLGLEAFF.

The V gene is TRBV12-3 or TRBV12-4, the J gene TRBJ1-5; D gene unclear. This CDR3 is 15 amino acids long. Trimming took 1 base from V and 4 from J, leaving 11 bases between them. Here the CDR3 DNA reads TGTGCCAGCAGTTTAGGGGGAATTGATAATCAGCCCCAGCATTTT. This translates into CASSLGGIDNQPQHF.

This clonotype showed up just a few times. Possible read error: a much larger clone is one base away. The gene calls are TRBV5-5 and TRBJ2-5; no clear D gene. Near its end, the DNA agrees better with TRBJ2-7, so the J call may be wrong. This CDR3 contains 16 residues. Germline CDR1 is SGHKS and CDR2 is YYEKEE (reference sequence). In DNA form, the CDR3 reads TGTGCCAGCAGGCCTGATTTGGCGCAACCTTTCCACGAGCAGTACTTC. Its protein product is CASRPDLAQPFHEQYF.

The gene calls are TRBV28 and TRBJ2-5; unclear D gene. The germline V and J ends were trimmed by 8 bases and 2 bases, with 15 bases remaining between them. The length of the CDR3 is 14 residues. Looked up from germline, CDR1 is MDHEN and CDR2 is SYDVKM. This CDR3 is CASAGPLIQETQYF. CDR3 nucleotides: TGTGCCAGCGCCGGACCACTGATACAAGAGACCCAGTACTTC. The full variable domain, with the rest looked up from reference TRBV28 and TRBJ2-5, is DVKVTQSSRYLVKRTGEKVFLECVQDMDHENMFWYRQDPGLGLRLIYFSYDVKMKEKGDIPEGYSVSREKKERFSLILESASTNQTSMYLCASAGPLIQETQYFGPGTRLLVL.

This clonotype occurred a few times. The chain joins TRBV7-3 to TRBJ2-6; unclear D gene. Per the germline V gene, CDR1 is SGHTA and CDR2 is FQGTGA. CDR3 size: 17 residues. Trimming stripped 5 bases from V and 2 bases from J, with 16 bases between. The CDR3 region is CASSPSWPSPGANVLTF. Here the CDR3 DNA reads TGTGCCAGCAGCCCGAGTTGGCCTTCTCCTGGGGCCAACGTCCTGACTTTC.

The J gene is TRBJ2-1, the V gene TRBV24-1, with D possibly being TRBD2 (5 bases). Germline V gene sequence: CDR1 KGHDR, CDR2 SFDVKD. The CDR3 loop spans 15 amino acids. V lost 0 bases and J lost 10, with 15 bases in between. CDR3 in amino acids: CATSDLRGRNFEQFF. In nucleotides, the CDR3 is TGTGCCACCAGTGATTTGCGGGGTAGGAACTTCGAGCAGTTCTTC.

DNA of the CDR3: TGCGCCAGCAGCTTGGAGCGTTTATCAATTTCCTACGAGCAGTACTTC. Amino acid sequence: CASSLERLSISYEQYF. The chain is built from TRBV5-1 and TRBJ2-7, with D unclear. V lost 0 bases to trimming and J lost 1 base, with 14 bases between them. This CDR3 has 16 residues. In germline, CDR1 is SGHRS, CDR2 YFSETQ.

This clonotype came up a few times. The CDR3 sequence is CASSGTSGNNEQFF. The CDR3 bases are TGTGCCAGCAGTGGGACTAGTGGGAACAATGAGCAGTTCTTC. The chain recombines TRBV25-1 with TRBJ2-5; 7 bases are shared with TRBD2. The end of the DNA is better explained by TRBJ2-1, so the J call may be wrong. CDR3 length: 14 amino acids. From germline, CDR1 is MGHDK and CDR2 SYGVNS.

The chain recombines TRBV12-3 or TRBV12-4 with TRBJ2-4; tentative D call: TRBD2 (6 bases). V was trimmed by 1 base and J by 12 bases, leaving 13 bases between them. The CDR3 contains 13 residues. DNA for the CDR3: TGTGCCAGCAGTTTAGGTGCTAGCGAGTATCAGTACTTC. It specifies CASSLGASEYQYF.

The genes are TRBV3-1 and TRBJ2-1; D gene ambiguous. This CDR3 comprises 13 residues. Looked up from germline, CDR1 is LGHDT and CDR2 is YNNKEL (reference sequence). Trimming left V 2 bases short and J 7 bases short, with 9 bases between. CDR3 in amino acids: CASSQSTDNEQFF. In DNA, the CDR3 is TGTGCCAGCAGCCAATCGACTGATAATGAGCAGTTCTTC.

The chain uses TRBV18 and TRBJ1-1; 11 positions agree with TRBD1. V trimming: 7 bases; J trimming: 5 bases; junction bases outside the gene matches: 6. CDR1 KGHSH and CDR2 LQKENI come from the germline V gene. This CDR3 is built from 14 residues. Here the CDR3 reads CASFVGTGGTEAFF. CDR3 in DNA: TGTGCCAGCTTTGTTGGGACAGGGGGTACTGAAGCTTTCTTT.

The table lists this clonotype with a few counts. The chain employs TRBV20-1 and TRBJ2-7; 8 bases are shared with TRBD1. The CDR3 has 15 residues. With 2 bases clipped from V and 3 bases from J, the junction kept 9 bases outside the gene matches. The V gene's germline CDR1 is DFQATT and CDR2 SNEGSKA (reference sequence). Here the CDR3 reads CSARRGTGLNYEQYF. The CDR3 region has the DNA TGCAGTGCTAGAAGGGGGACAGGCTTAAACTACGAGCAGTACTTC.

V gene TRBV7-2 combines with J gene TRBJ2-7, with 9 bases matching TRBD1. The germline V gene encodes CDR1 SGHTA and CDR2 FQGNSA. V lost 4 bases and J lost 1; bases outside the gene matches: 5. This CDR3 is built from 15 residues. CDR3 coding DNA: TGTGCCAGCAGCTCCGGGACAGGGCTTTCCTACGAGCAGTACTTC. Translation: CASSSGTGLSYEQYF.

V is TRBV6-1 and J is TRBJ1-3; D is unclear. This CDR3 spans 14 amino acids. V was pared by 5 bases and J by 0 bases, with 8 bases between. Germline-derived CDR1 and CDR2 are MNHNS and SASEGT. The CDR3 DNA is TGTGCCAGCAGTATGTGGGACTCTGGAAACACCATATATTTT. Protein product: CASSMWDSGNTIYF.